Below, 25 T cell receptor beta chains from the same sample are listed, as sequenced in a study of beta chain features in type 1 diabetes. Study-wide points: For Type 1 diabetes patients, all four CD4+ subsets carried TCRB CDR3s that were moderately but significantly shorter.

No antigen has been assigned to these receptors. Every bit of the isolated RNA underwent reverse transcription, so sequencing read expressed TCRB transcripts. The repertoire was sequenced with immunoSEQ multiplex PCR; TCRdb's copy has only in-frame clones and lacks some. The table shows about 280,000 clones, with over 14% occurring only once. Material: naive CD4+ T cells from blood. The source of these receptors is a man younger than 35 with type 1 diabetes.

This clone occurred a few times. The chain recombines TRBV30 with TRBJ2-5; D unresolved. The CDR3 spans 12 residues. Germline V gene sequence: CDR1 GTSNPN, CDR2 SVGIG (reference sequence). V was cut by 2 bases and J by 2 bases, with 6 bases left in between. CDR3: CAWSPEQETQYF. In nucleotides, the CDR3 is TGTGCCTGGAGTCCGGAGCAAGAGACCCAGTACTTC. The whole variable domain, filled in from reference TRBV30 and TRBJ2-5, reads SQTIHQWPATLVQPVGSPLSLECTVEGTSNPNLYWYRQAAGRGLQLLFYSVGIGQISSEVPQNLSASRPQDRQFILSSKKLLLSDSGFYLCAWSPEQETQYFGPGTRLLVL.

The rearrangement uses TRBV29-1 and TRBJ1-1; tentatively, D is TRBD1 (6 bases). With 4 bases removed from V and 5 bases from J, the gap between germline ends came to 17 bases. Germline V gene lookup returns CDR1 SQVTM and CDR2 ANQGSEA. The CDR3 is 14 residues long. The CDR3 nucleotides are TGCAGCGTTGTAAAGTTAGGGGGAAGAACTGAAGCTTTCTTT. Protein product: CSVVKLGGRTEAFF.

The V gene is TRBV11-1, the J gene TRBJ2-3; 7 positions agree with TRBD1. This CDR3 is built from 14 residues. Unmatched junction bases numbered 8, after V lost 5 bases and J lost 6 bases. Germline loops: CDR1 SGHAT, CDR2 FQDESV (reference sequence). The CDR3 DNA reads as TGTGCCAGCAGCGCCCGACAGGGTGATGATACGCAGTATTTT. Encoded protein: CASSARQGDDTQYF.

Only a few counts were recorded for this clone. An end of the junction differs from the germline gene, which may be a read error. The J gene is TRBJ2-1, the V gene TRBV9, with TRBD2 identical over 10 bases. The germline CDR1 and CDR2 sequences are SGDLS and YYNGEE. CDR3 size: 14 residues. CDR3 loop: CASSPRLAGHQYLF. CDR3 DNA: TGTGCCAGCAGCCCGAGACTAGCGGGCCACCAGTACCTCTTC.

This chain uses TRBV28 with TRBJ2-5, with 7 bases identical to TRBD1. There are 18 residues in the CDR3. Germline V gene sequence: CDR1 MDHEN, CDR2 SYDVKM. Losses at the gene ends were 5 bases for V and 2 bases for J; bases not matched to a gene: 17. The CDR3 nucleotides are TGTGCCAGCAGTCCCGAGATGACCTGGGCAGGGGGACAAGAGACCCAGTACTTC. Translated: CASSPEMTWAGGQETQYF.

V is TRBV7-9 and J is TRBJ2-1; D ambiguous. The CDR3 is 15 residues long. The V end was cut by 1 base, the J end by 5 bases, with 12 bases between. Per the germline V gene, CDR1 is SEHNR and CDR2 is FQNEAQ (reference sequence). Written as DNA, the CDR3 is TGTGCCAGCAGCTTAGTGGCGGTTGTGGACAATGAGCAGTTCTTC. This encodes CASSLVAVVDNEQFF.

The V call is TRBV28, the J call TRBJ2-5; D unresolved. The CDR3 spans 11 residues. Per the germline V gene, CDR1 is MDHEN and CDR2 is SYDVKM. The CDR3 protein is CAITDQETQYF. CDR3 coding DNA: TGTGCAATTACAGATCAAGAGACCCAGTACTTC. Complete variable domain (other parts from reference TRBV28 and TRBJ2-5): DVKVTQSSRYLVKRTGEKVFLECVQDMDHENMFWYRQDPGLGLRLIYFSYDVKMKEKGDIPEGYSVSREKKERFSLILESASTNQTSMYLCAITDQETQYFGPGTRLLVL.

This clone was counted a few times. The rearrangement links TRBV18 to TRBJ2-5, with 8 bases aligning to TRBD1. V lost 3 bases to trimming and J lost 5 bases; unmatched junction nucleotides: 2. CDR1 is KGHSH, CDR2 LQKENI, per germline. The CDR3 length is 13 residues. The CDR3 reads CASSPNRGETQYF. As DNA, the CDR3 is TGTGCCAGCTCACCGAACAGGGGGGAGACCCAGTACTTC. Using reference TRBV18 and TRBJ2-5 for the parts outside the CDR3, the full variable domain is NAGVMQNPRHLVRRRGQEARLRCSPMKGHSHVYWYRQLPEEGLKFMVYLQKENIIDESGMPKERFSAEFPKEGPSILRIQQVVRGDSAAYFCASSPNRGETQYFGPGTRLLVL.

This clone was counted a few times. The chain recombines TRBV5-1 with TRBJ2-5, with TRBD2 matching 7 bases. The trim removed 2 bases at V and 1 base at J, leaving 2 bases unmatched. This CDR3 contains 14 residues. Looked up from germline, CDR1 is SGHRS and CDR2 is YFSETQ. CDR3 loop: CASSLRTSQETQYF. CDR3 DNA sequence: TGCGCCAGCAGCTTACGGACTAGCCAAGAGACCCAGTACTTC. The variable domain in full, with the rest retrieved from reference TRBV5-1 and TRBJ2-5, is KAGVTQTPRYLIKTRGQQVTLSCSPISGHRSVSWYQQTPGQGLQFLFEYFSETQRNKGNFPGRFSGRQFSNSRSEMNVSTLELGDSALYLCASSLRTSQETQYFGPGTRLLVL.

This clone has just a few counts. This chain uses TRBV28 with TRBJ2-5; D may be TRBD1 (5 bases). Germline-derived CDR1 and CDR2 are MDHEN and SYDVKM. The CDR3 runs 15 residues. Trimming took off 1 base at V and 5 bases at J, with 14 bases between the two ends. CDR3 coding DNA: TGTGCCAGCAGTTTATTGACAGCCCGGGCGGAGACCCAGTACTTC. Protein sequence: CASSLLTARAETQYF.

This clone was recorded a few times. The CDR3 reads CASSTTRTSGATYNEQFF. DNA for the CDR3: TGTGCCAGCAGCACAACGAGGACTAGCGGGGCCACCTACAATGAGCAGTTCTTC. V and J are TRBV2 and TRBJ2-1; TRBD2 matches at 12 bases. Germline V gene data show CDR1 as SNHLY and CDR2 as FYNNEI. After removal of 6 bases from V and 2 bases from J, the junction contained 11 bases not matched to a gene. The CDR3 is 18 residues long.

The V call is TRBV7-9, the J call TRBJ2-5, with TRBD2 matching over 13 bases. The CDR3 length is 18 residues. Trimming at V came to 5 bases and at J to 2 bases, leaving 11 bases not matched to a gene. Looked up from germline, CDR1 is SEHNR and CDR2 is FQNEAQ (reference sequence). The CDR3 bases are TGTGCCAGCAGCCCTTGGCGGGGACTAGCGGGAACGCAAGAGACCCAGTACTTC. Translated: CASSPWRGLAGTQETQYF.

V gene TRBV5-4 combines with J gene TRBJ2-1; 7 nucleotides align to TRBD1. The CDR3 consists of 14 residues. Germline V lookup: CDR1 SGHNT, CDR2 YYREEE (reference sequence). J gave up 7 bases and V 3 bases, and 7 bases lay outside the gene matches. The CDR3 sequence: CASSSLLTGNEQFF. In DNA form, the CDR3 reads TGTGCCAGCAGCTCCCTCTTGACAGGGAATGAGCAGTTCTTC. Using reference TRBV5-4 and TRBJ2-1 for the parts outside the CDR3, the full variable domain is ETGVTQSPTHLIKTRGQQVTLRCSSQSGHNTVSWYQQALGQGPQFIFQYYREEENGRGNFPPRFSGLQFPNYSSELNVNALELDDSALYLCASSSLLTGNEQFFGPGTRLTVL.

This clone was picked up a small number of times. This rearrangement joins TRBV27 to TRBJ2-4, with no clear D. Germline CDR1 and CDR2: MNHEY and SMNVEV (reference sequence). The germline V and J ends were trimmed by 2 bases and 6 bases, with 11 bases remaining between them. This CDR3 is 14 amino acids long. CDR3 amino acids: CASSLAAAPNIQYF. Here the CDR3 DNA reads TGTGCCAGCAGTTTAGCCGCAGCGCCAAACATTCAGTACTTC.

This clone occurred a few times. As DNA, the CDR3 is TGTGCCAGCTCACCAGGACAGGTGGGGAGACCCCTCCACTTT. Translation gives CASSPGQVGRPLHF. The rearrangement joins TRBV18 to TRBJ1-6, with 7 nucleotides matching TRBD1. V trimming: 2 bases; J trimming: 12 bases; junction bases outside the gene matches: 7. Germline V gene sequence: CDR1 KGHSH, CDR2 LQKENI. This CDR3 is 14 amino acids long.

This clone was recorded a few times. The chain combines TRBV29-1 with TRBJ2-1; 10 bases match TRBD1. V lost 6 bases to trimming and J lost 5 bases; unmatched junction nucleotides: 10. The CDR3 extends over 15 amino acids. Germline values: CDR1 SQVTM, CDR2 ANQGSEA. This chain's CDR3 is CSVARGTGVNNEQFF. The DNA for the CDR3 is TGCAGCGTCGCTCGCGGGACAGGGGTCAACAATGAGCAGTTCTTC.

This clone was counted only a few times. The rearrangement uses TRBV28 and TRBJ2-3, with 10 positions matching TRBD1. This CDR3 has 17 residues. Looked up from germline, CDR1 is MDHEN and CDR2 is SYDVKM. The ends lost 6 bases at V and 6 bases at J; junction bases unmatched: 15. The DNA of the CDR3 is TGTGCCAGCAGCCCTTGGGGGGGACAGGGGACCCCGGATACGCAGTATTTT. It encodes CASSPWGGQGTPDTQYF.

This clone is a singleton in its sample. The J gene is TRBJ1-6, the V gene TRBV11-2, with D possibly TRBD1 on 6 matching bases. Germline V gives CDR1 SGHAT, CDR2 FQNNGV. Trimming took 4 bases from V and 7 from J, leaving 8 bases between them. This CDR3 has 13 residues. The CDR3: CASSSGANSPLHF. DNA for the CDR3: TGTGCCAGCAGCTCAGGGGCCAATTCACCCCTCCACTTT.

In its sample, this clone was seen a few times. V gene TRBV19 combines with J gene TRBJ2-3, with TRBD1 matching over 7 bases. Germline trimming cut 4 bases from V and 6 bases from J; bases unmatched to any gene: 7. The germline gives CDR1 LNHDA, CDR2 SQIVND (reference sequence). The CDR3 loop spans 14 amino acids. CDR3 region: CASSNRGAPDTQYF. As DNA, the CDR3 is TGTGCCAGTAGTAACAGGGGAGCCCCGGATACGCAGTATTTT.

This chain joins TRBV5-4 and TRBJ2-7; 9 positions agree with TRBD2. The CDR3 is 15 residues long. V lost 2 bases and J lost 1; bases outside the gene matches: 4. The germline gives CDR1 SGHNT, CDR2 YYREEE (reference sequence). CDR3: CASSFSGSLSYEQYF. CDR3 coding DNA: TGTGCCAGCAGCTTTAGCGGGAGTCTATCCTACGAGCAGTACTTC.

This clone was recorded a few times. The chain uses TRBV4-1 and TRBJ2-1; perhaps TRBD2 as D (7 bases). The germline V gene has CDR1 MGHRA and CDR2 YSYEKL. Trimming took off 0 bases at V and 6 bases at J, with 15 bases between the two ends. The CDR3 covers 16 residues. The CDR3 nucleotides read TGCGCCAGCAGCCAAGATTGGGGGGGGGCCTTCAATGAGCAGTTCTTC. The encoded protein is CASSQDWGGAFNEQFF.

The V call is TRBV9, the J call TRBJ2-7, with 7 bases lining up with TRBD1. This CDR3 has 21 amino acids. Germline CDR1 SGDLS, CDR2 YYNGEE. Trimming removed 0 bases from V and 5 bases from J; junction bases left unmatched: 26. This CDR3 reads CASSVEQGLTIPDPHLDEQYF. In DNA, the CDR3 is TGTGCCAGCAGCGTAGAACAGGGGCTGACTATTCCGGACCCTCACCTCGACGAGCAGTACTTC.

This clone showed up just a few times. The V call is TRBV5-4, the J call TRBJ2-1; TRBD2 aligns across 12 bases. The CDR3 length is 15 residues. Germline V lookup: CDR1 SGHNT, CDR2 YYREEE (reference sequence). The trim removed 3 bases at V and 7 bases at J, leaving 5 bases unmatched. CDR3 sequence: CASSWTSGDKNEQFF. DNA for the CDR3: TGTGCCAGCAGCTGGACTAGCGGGGATAAGAATGAGCAGTTCTTC. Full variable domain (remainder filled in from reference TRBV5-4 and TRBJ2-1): ETGVTQSPTHLIKTRGQQVTLRCSSQSGHNTVSWYQQALGQGPQFIFQYYREEENGRGNFPPRFSGLQFPNYSSELNVNALELDDSALYLCASSWTSGDKNEQFFGPGTRLTVL.

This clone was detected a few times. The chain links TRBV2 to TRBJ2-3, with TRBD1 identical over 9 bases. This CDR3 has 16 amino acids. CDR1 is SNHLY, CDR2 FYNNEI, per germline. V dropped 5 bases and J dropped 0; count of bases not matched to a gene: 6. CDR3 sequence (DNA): TGTGCCAGCAGTCTATACGGACAGGGGAGCACAGATACGCAGTATTTT. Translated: CASSLYGQGSTDTQYF.

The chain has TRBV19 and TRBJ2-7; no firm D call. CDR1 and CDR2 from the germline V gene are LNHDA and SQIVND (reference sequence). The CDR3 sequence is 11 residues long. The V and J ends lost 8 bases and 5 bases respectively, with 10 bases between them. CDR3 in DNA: TGTGCCAGTCTAGAACGCCACGAGCAGTACTTC. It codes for CASLERHEQYF.